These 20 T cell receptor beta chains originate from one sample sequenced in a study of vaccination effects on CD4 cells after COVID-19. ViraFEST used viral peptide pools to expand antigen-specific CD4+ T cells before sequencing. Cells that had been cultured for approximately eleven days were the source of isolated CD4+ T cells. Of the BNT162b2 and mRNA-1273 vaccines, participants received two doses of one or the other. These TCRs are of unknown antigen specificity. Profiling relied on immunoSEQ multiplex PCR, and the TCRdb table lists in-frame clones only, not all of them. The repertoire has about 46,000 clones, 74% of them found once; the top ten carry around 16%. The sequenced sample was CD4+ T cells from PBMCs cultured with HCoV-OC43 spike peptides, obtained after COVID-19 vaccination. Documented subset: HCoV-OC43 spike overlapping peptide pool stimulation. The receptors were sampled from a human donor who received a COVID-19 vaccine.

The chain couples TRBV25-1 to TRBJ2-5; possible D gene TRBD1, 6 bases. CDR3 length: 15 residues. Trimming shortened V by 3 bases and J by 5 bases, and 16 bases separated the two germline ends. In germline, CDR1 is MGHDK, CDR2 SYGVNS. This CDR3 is CASSDTRTGGETQYF. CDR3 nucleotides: TGTGCCAGCAGTGACACACGGACTGGGGGCGAGACCCAGTACTTC. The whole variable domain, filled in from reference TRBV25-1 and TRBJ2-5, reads EADIYQTPRYLVIGTGKKITLECSQTMGHDKMYWYQQDPGMELHLIHYSYGVNSTEKGDLSSESTVSRIRTEHFPLTLESARPSHTSQYLCASSDTRTGGETQYFGPGTRLLVL.

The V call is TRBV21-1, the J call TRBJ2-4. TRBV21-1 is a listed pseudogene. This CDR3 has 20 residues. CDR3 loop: CASSKVMIIRRILAKNIQYF. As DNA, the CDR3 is TGTGCCAGCAGCAAAGTTATGATTATAAGACGGATACTAGCCAAAAACATTCAGTACTTC.

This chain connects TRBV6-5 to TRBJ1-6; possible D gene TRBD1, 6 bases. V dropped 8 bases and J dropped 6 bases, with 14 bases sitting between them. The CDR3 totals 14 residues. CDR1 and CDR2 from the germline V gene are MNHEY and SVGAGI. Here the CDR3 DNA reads TGTGCCAGCGCAATCGCGGGGGCTAATTCACCCCTCCACTTT. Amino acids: CASAIAGANSPLHF.

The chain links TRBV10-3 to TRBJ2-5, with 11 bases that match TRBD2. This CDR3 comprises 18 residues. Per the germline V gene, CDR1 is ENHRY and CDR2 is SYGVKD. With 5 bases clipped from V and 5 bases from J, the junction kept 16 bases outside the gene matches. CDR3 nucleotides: TGTGCCATCAGTCAATTGATCAATAGCGGGGGGGCCGGGGAGACCCAGTACTTC. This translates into CAISQLINSGGAGETQYF.

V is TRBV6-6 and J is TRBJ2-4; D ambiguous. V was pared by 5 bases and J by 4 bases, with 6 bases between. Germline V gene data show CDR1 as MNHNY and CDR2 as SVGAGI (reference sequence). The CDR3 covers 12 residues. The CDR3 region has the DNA TGTGCCAGCAGTGACGGAAAAAACATTCAGTACTTC. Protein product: CASSDGKNIQYF.

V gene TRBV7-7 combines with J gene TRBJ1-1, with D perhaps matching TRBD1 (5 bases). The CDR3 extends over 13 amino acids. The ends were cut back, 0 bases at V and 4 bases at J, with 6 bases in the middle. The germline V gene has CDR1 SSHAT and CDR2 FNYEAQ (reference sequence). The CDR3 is CASSLARGTEAFF. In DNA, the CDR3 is TGTGCCAGCAGCTTAGCGAGGGGCACTGAAGCTTTCTTT.

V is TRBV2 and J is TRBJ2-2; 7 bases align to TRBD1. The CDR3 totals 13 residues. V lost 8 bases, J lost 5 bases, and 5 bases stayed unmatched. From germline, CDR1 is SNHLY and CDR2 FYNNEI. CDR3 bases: TGTGCCAGCCAAAGCAGGGGGACCGGGGAGCTGTTTTTT. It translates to CASQSRGTGELFF.

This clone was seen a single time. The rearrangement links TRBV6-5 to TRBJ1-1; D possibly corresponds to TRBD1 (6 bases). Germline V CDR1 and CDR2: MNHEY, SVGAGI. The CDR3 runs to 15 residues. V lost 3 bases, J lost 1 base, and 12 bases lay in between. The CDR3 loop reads CASSYAGTRNTEAFF. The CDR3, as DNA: TGTGCCAGCAGTTATGCCGGGACACGGAACACTGAAGCTTTCTTT.

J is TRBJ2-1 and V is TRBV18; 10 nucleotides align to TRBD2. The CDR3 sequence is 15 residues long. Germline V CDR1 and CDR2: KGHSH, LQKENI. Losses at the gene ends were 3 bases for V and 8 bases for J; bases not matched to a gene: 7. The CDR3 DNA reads TGTGCCAGCTCACCCCGGACTAGCGGCTTCGATGAGCAGTTCTTC. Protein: CASSPRTSGFDEQFF.

This CDR3 reads CASSESSAGRTNTQYF. CDR3 nucleotide sequence: TGTGCCAGCAGTGAATCGTCGGCAGGGAGGACGAATACGCAGTATTTT. V usage is TRBV25-1 and J usage is TRBJ2-3, with D maybe TRBD2 (6 bases). The CDR3 length is 16 residues. Germline CDR1 is MGHDK and CDR2 is SYGVNS. Trimming removed 1 base from V and 7 bases from J, with 18 bases in between.

In DNA form, the CDR3 reads TGTGCCAGCAGGGGCCCCGGGACAGGGCCCTACGAGCAGTACTTC. Residues: CASRGPGTGPYEQYF. The chain recombines TRBV7-6 with TRBJ2-7; 9 positions match TRBD1. The CDR3 is made up of 15 amino acids. The ends lost 6 bases at V and 2 bases at J; junction bases unmatched: 8. Germline V lookup: CDR1 SGHVS, CDR2 FNYEAQ.

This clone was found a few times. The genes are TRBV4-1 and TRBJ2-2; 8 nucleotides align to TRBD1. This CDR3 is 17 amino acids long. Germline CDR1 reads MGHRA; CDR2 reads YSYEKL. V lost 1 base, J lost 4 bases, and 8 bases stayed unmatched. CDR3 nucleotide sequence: TGCGCCAGCAGCCAAGCTTACAGGGGGAAAAGCACCGGGGAGCTGTTTTTT. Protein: CASSQAYRGKSTGELFF.

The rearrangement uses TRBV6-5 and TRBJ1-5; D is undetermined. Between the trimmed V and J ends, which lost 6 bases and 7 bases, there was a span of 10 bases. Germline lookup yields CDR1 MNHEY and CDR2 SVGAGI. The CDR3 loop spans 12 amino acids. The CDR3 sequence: CASRSGNQPQHF. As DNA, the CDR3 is TGTGCCAGCAGGAGCGGTAACCAGCCCCAGCATTTT.

DNA of the CDR3: TGTGCCAGCAGTTACTCGAGAAAGGGACAGGTAGCCAAAAACATTCAGTACTTC. This encodes CASSYSRKGQVAKNIQYF. This chain connects TRBV6-2 or TRBV6-3 to TRBJ2-4; 8 bases are a match to TRBD1. The germline V gene has CDR1 MNHEY and CDR2 SVGEGT. The CDR3 has 18 residues. After removal of 0 bases from V and 0 bases from J, the junction contained 7 bases not matched to a gene.

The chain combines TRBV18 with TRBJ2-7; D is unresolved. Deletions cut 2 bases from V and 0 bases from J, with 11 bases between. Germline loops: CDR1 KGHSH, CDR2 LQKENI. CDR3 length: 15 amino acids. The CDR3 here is CASSPGSAASYEQYF. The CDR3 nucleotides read TGTGCCAGCTCACCAGGAAGCGCAGCCTCCTACGAGCAGTACTTC.

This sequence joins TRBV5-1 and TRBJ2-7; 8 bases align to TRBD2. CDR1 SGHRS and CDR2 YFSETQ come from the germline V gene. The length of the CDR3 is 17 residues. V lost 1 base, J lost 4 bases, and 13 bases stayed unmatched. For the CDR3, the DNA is TGCGCCAGCAGCTTGTTCCCTGTGGCGGGAGGAACTTACGAGCAGTACTTC. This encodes CASSLFPVAGGTYEQYF.

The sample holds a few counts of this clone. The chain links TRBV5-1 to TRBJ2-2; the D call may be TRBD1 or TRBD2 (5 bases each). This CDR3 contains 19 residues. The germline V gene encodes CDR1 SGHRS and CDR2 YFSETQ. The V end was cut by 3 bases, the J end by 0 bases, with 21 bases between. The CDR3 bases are TGCGCCAGCAGCTCGCGCTTCCGTTTCGGGACGGCGAACACCGGGGAGCTGTTTTTT. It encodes CASSSRFRFGTANTGELFF.

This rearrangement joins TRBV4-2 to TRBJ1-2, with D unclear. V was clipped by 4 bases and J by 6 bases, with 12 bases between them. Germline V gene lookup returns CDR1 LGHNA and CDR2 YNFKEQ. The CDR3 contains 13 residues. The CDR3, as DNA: TGTGCCAGCAGCCGAGGAAGAGAAGATGGCTACACCTTC. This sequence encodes CASSRGREDGYTF.

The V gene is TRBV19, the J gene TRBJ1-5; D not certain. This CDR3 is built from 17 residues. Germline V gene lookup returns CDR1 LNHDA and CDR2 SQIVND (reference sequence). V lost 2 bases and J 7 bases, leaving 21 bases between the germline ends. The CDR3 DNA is TGTGCCAGTAGTATACCCCTCGGAGTGAATTCAGGACAGCCCCAGCATTTT. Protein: CASSIPLGVNSGQPQHF.

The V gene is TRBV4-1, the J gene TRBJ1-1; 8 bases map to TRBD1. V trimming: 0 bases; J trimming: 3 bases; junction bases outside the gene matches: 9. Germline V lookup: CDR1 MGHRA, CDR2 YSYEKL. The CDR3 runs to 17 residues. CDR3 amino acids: CASSQDLGQGSDTEAFF. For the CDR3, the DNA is TGCGCCAGCAGCCAAGATCTAGGACAGGGATCGGACACTGAAGCTTTCTTT.